This T cell receptor beta chain comes out of a study of Ad26.COV2.S vaccination and SARS-CoV-2 variants. Study-wide context: Ad26.COV2.S was injected intramuscularly once or twice, 56 days apart. Study-wide findings and caveats: Reports say spike-specific CD8+ and CD4+ T cell responses covered substantial breadth after vaccination.

The CDR3 loop spans 15 amino acids. J gave up 7 bases and V 6 bases, and 12 bases lay outside the gene matches. The germline gives CDR1 LGHDT, CDR2 YNNKEL (reference sequence). The method was immunoSEQ multiplex PCR; TCRdb's version includes in-frame clones alone and lacks a portion of them. The data contain about 440,000 clones, about nine tenths of them singletons. Comment on this clone: The antigen remains unidentified.

Treatment meaning: some 19 received Ad26.COV2.S at low or high dose, single or two shots; roughly five received placebo; per-sample allocation not given. Vaccine and placebo recipients were sampled on day 63 after the first injection. The rearrangement joins TRBV3-1 (or the pseudogene TRBV3-2) to TRBJ2-7; TRBD2 agrees at 10 bases. Source: peripheral blood, taken in a trial of Ad26.COV2.S vaccine versus placebo. The TCR sequence derives from a person aged 18-60 years who received the Ad26.COV2.S COVID-19 vaccine or a placebo. The CDR3: CASRRTSGGRGEQYF. CDR3 nucleotides: TGTGCCAGCAGACGGACTAGCGGAGGGAGAGGGGAGCAGTACTTC.